One TCR beta chain is described in this entry. The CDR3 has 15 residues. Germline V gene lookup returns CDR1 MNHEY and CDR2 SMNVEV (reference sequence). The entry originates in a study of T cells expressing NK-cell markers. Overall study context: CD3+CD56+NKG2C+, CD3+CD56+NKG2C- and CD3+CD56-NKG2C+ T cells, once sorted, supplied the TCR beta repertoires.

One entry per CDR3 protein, without DNA, is what TCRdb gives after re-calling the 5' RACE reads. This table holds 400,000 to 500,000 distinct CDR3 sequences. The chain has TRBV27 and TRBJ2-1; the D gene TCRdb calls, TRBD2, cannot be checked with no DNA. The sequencing input was blood T cells: a sorted CD56 or NKG2C T cell subset, CD4+ or CD8+ T cells, or bulk PBMC T cells (not recorded which). The clonotype originates from a woman between 18 and 70 years old in good health. The CDR3 protein is CASSLTSPYYNEQFF.